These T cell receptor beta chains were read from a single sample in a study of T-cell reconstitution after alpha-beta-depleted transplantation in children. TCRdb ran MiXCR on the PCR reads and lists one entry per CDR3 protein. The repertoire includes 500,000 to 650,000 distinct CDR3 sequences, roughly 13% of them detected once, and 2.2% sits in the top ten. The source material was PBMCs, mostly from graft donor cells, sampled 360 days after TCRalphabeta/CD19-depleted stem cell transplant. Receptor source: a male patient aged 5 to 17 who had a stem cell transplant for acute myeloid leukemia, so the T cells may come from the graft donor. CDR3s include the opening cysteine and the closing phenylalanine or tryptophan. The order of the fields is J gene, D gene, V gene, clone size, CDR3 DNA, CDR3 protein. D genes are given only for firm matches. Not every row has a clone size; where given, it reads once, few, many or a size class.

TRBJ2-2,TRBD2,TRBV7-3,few,TGTGCCAGCAGCTTCCACCTTGAGCGGGAGGTCACCGGGGAGCTGTTTTTT,CASSFHLEREVTGELFF
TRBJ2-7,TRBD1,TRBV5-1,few,TGCGCCAGCAGCTCTCAGGGGGACTCCTACGAGCAGTACTTC,CASSSQGDSYEQYF
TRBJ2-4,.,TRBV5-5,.,TGTGCCAGCAGCTTGGCCTCGGAGGACTCCGGCATTCAGTACTTC,CASSLASEDSGIQYF
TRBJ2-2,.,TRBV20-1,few,TGCAGTGCTATACCTCGGACCGGGGAGCTGTTTTTT,CSAIPRTGELFF
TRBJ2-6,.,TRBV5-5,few,TGTGCCAGCAGCCCTGCTAGGGCCTCTGGGGCCAACGTCCTGACTTTC,CASSPARASGANVLTF
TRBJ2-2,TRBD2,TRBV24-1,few,TGTGCCACCAGTGATCGGGAGGGCCGCGGCACCGGGGAGCTGTTTTTT,CATSDREGRGTGELFF
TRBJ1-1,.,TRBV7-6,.,TGTGCCAGCAGCTTAGCGGGCCACACTGAAGCTTTCTTT,CASSLAGHTEAFF
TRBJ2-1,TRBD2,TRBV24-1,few,TGTGCCACCAGTGATATAGCGGGAGGGCCCTACAATGAGCAGTTCTTC,CATSDIAGGPYNEQFF
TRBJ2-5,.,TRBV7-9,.,TGTGCCAGCAGCTATCCTAGAGGCGAGACCCAGTACTTC,CASSYPRGETQYF
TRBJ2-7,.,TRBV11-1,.,TGTGCCTGCTGTTTAGCGGCTTTGGACATCCCCTACGAGCAGTACTTC,CACCLAALDIPYEQYF
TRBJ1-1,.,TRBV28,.,TGTGCCAGCAGTTTCCCGACGGGGTTCACTGAAGCTTTCTTT,CASSFPTGFTEAFF
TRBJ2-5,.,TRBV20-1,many,TGCAGTGCTAGAGAGGTAGAGACCCAGTACTTC,CSAREVETQYF
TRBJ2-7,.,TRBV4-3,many,TGCGCCAGCAGCCCTTGGACCTCCTACGAGCAGTACTTC,CASSPWTSYEQYF
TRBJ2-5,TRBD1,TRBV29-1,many,TGCAGCGTCGACCAGGGGGCTGGGGAGACCCAGTACTTC,CSVDQGAGETQYF
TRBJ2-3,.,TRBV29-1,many,TGCAGCGTTGATCCAGCGTCCCCAGATACGCAGTATTTT,CSVDPASPDTQYF
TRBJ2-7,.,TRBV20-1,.,TGCAGTGCTAGAGATCTAGCAACAGGGCCCTACGAGCAGTACTTC,CSARDLATGPYEQYF
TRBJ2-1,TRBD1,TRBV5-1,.,TGCGCCAGCAGCTGGAGACAGGGGACCTACAATGAGCAGTTCTTC,CASSWRQGTYNEQFF
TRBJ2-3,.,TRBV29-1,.,TGCAGCGTTGAAGTGGGCTTACCTAGCACAGATACGCAGTATTTT,CSVEVGLPSTDTQYF
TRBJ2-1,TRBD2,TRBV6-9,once,TGTGCCAGCAGTCTACCTTCGACTAGCGGGCACTACAATGAGCAGTTCTTC,CASSLPSTSGHYNEQFF
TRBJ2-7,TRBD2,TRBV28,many,TGTGCCAGCAGTTTTTCGGGCAGGCCTTCTAGCGGGAGAAAGTACGAGCAGTACTTC,CASSFSGRPSSGRKYEQYF
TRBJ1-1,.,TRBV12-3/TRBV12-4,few,TGTGCCAGCACCCTAGGGTGGGCGAGTGAAGCTTTCTTT,CASTLGWASEAFF
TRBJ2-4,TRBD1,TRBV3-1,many,TGTGCCAGCAGCGCGTCCGGGACAGGGCGCATTCAGTACTTC,CASSASGTGRIQYF
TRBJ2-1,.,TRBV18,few,TGTGCCAGCTCCACTCAGGACAAGCACAATGAGCAGTTCTTC,CASSTQDKHNEQFF
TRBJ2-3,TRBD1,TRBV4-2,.,TGTGCCAGCAGCCAAGAGCACCTCATAGGGGGCCAGGAGGATACGCAGTATTTT,CASSQEHLIGGQEDTQYF
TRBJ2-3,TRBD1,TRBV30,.,TGTGCCTGGAGTGTACTGGCAGGGGGCCCAGATACGCAGTATTTT,CAWSVLAGGPDTQYF
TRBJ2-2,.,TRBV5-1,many,TGCGCCAGCAGCTTCAGGGCTCACTTTAACACCGGGGAGCTGTTTTTT,CASSFRAHFNTGELFF
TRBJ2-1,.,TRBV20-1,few,TGCAGTGCTACCGACAAGTACAATGAGCAGTTCTTC,CSATDKYNEQFF
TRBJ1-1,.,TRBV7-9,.,TGTGCCAGCAGCTTACTTAACCCCGCGGCTTTCTTT,CASSLLNPAAFF
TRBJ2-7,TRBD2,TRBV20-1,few,TGCAGCTCGGGACTAGCGGGACCGTACGAGCAGTACTTC,CSSGLAGPYEQYF
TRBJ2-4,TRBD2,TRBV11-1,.,TGTGCCAGCAGCCCGGGTTGGGGCCTAGCGGGAGGGCCGGACAAAAACATTCAGTACTTC,CASSPGWGLAGGPDKNIQYF
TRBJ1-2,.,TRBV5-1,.,TGCGCCACCAAGCTGTTAACGGCACGCAATATGAGGGGCTACACCTTC,CATKLLTARNMRGYTF
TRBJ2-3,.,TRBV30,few,TGTGCCTGGAGTGTCGAGACTTTGAGGGCTAGCACAGATACGCAGTATTTT,CAWSVETLRASTDTQYF
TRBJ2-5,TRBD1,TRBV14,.,TGTGCCAGCAGCCAAGTTACAGGGGGGCGCGCCTTGGGAGAGACCCAGTACTTC,CASSQVTGGRALGETQYF